The clone carrying this T cell receptor beta chain was recorded at least ten times. As yet, its antigen is unknown. These data belong to a study of T-cell reconstitution after alpha-beta-depleted transplantation in children. Study findings and constraints: Diversity and T-cell counts at one year after transplant derived mostly from new T cells. Some patients showed high day-60 TCRbeta diversity, which derived from surviving recipient T cells and thymic progenitors. Several hundred expanded graft clones reportedly supplied alpha-beta T cells about two months after transplant.

Unique molecular identifiers featured in how the TCRbeta library was prepared. MiXCR, applied by TCRdb to the PCR reads, yields one record per CDR3 protein. This sample has some 200,000 distinct CDR3 sequences, with roughly 7.1% found just once. The germline V and J ends were trimmed by 2 bases and 0 bases, with 11 bases remaining between them. CDR1 and CDR2 (germline): SGHDN, FVKESK. This CDR3 has 16 residues. This specimen consisted of PBMCs, obtained before TCRalphabeta/CD19-depleted stem cell transplant. This TCR came from a boy aged 2 to 9 with acute lymphoblastic leukemia, due to receive a stem cell transplant. V and J are TRBV14 and TRBJ2-1; no definite D call. The CDR3 bases are TGTGCCAGCAGCCAAACATGGAGAAGCTCCTACAATGAGCAGTTCTTC. Its translation is CASSQTWRSSYNEQFF.